A selection of T cell receptor beta chains follows, all from one sample in a study of T-cell reconstitution after alpha-beta-depleted transplantation in children. MiXCR was run by TCRdb on the PCR reads, yielding one entry per CDR3 protein. The sample carries about a million distinct CDR3 sequences, about 29% recorded once. Sequencing was performed on PBMCs, mostly from graft donor cells, taken 360 days after TCRalphabeta/CD19-depleted stem cell transplant. The receptor source for this set is a boy less than two years old who had a stem cell transplant for SCID, so the T cells may come from the graft donor. CDR3s include the opening cysteine and the closing phenylalanine or tryptophan. A D gene is named only where the DNA matches it firmly. Expanded clones are given a class, and other clones once, few, many or no size at all.

clone_size: -; v_call: TRBV3-1; j_call: TRBJ2-7; d_call: -; cdr3_nt: TGTGCCAGCAGCCGCAGCTTACTAGCCGTAACCTACGAGCAGTACTTC; cdr3_aa: CASSRSLLAVTYEQYF
clone_size: -; v_call: TRBV20-1; j_call: TRBJ2-4; d_call: -; cdr3_nt: TGCAGTGCTAGGCGGGACACCCGAGGAAACATTCAGTACTTC; cdr3_aa: CSARRDTRGNIQYF
clone_size: -; v_call: TRBV7-6; j_call: TRBJ2-3; d_call: -; cdr3_nt: TGTGCCAGCAGCCCTGTGGTGGCAGATACGCAGTATTTT; cdr3_aa: CASSPVVADTQYF
clone_size: -; v_call: TRBV28; j_call: TRBJ2-7; d_call: -; cdr3_nt: TGTGCCAGCAGCGATATCAGGGCCCTCTACGAGCAGTACTTC; cdr3_aa: CASSDIRALYEQYF
clone_size: -; v_call: TRBV12-3/TRBV12-4; j_call: TRBJ2-5; d_call: -; cdr3_nt: TGTGCCAGCAGTTCCCCAATGGGGGAGACCCAGTACTTC; cdr3_aa: CASSSPMGETQYF
clone_size: few; v_call: TRBV20-1; j_call: TRBJ2-1; d_call: -; cdr3_nt: TGCAGTACAGACTCCGGGGTCTCGAGCTCCTACAATGAGCAGTTCTTC; cdr3_aa: CSTDSGVSSSYNEQFF
clone_size: -; v_call: TRBV20-1; j_call: TRBJ2-7; d_call: -; cdr3_nt: TGCAGTGCCGCCGCGTCGCTCTCCTACGAGCAGTACTTC; cdr3_aa: CSAAASLSYEQYF
clone_size: -; v_call: TRBV11-2; j_call: TRBJ2-7; d_call: -; cdr3_nt: TGTGCCAGCAGCTTAAAGCCCTCTACAGGGTGGAGGACCTACGAGCAGTACTTC; cdr3_aa: CASSLKPSTGWRTYEQYF
clone_size: -; v_call: TRBV12-3/TRBV12-4; j_call: TRBJ1-6; d_call: TRBD1; cdr3_nt: TGTGCCAGCAGTTTAAGGGACAGGGGCGGCTCACCCCTCCACTTT; cdr3_aa: CASSLRDRGGSPLHF
clone_size: -; v_call: TRBV10-3; j_call: TRBJ1-2; d_call: -; cdr3_nt: TGTGCCATCAGTGAAGGCAGACCTTATGGCTACACCTTC; cdr3_aa: CAISEGRPYGYTF
clone_size: few; v_call: TRBV12-5; j_call: TRBJ2-7; d_call: TRBD1; cdr3_nt: TGTGCTAGTGCCTACCAGGGGGTAAGATACGAGCAGTACTTC; cdr3_aa: CASAYQGVRYEQYF